The rows below give T cell receptor beta chains drawn from one sample of a study of blood T cell repertoires in COVID-19. TCRdb keeps only in-frame clones here, not all; method: immunoSEQ multiplex PCR. The sample lists a few hundred thousand clones; more than 75% were seen once. Sequencing was performed on peripheral blood. Receptor source: a woman aged 50 to 65 who had recovered from COVID-19. CDR3s include the opening cysteine and the closing phenylalanine or tryptophan. D genes are given only for firm matches. Some rows mark clone size as missing; the rest say once, few, many or name a class of expanded clone.

cdr3_length	clone_size	j_call	v_call	d_call	cdr3_aa	cdr3_nt
16	.	TRBJ2-3	TRBV3-1/TRBV3-2	.	CASSQVYSGRTDTQYF	TGTGCCAGCAGCCAAGTTTATAGCGGACGTACAGATACGCAGTATTTT
15	once	TRBJ2-3	TRBV5-1	.	CASSSQRSSTDTQYF	TGCGCCAGCAGCTCTCAGCGGAGTAGCACAGATACGCAGTATTTT
17	.	TRBJ1-4	TRBV9	TRBD1	CASSVAPRENRGEKLFF	TGTGCCAGCAGCGTAGCCCCTCGTGAGAACAGGGGTGAAAAACTGTTTTTT
16	.	TRBJ2-3	TRBV3-1/TRBV3-2	.	CASSQDPGARTDTQYF	TGTGCCAGCAGCCAAGACCCTGGGGCCCGCACAGATACGCAGTATTTT
15	.	TRBJ1-4	TRBV18	.	CASSPIQATNEKLFF	TGTGCCAGCTCACCAATCCAGGCAACTAATGAAAAACTGTTTTTT
13	.	TRBJ2-5	TRBV9	.	CASSVGPQETQYF	TGTGCCAGCAGCGTAGGGCCTCAAGAGACCCAGTACTTC
13	medium-sized	TRBJ2-2	TRBV19	.	CASSLTGTGELFF	TGTGCCAGTAGTCTAACCGGCACCGGGGAGCTGTTTTTT
13	.	TRBJ2-7	TRBV7-2	.	CASSLAQNYEQYF	TGTGCCAGCAGCTTAGCACAGAACTACGAGCAGTACTTC
10	.	TRBJ1-2	TRBV10-1	.	CASSERGSTF	TGCGCCAGCAGTGAGCGGGGTTCCACCTTC
13	.	TRBJ1-1	TRBV28	.	CASRPGVSPEAFF	TGTGCCAGCCGCCCAGGGGTATCTCCTGAAGCTTTCTTT
20	.	TRBJ2-6	TRBV19	TRBD1	CASSIRGQLFSTSGANVLTF	TGTGCCAGTAGTATAAGGGGACAGCTCTTCTCTACCTCTGGGGCCAACGTCCTGACTTTC
17	few	TRBJ2-2	TRBV4-3	TRBD2	CASSQVYSGTNTGELFF	TGCGCCAGCAGCCAAGTATATAGCGGGACAAACACCGGGGAGCTGTTTTTT
14	.	TRBJ1-5	TRBV19	.	CASSIDRGDQPQHF	TGTGCCAGTAGTATAGATCGCGGTGATCAGCCCCAGCATTTT
16	.	TRBJ1-5	TRBV18	.	CASSPDFRYSNQPQHF	TGTGCCAGCTCACCAGATTTCAGGTATAGCAATCAGCCCCAGCATTTT
14	.	TRBJ1-6	TRBV6-2/TRBV6-3	.	CASSSDSHNSPLHF	TGTGCCAGCAGTTCCGACAGCCATAATTCACCCCTCCACTTT
14	.	TRBJ2-7	TRBV27	.	CASRPTMTTYEQYF	TGTGCCAGCAGACCCACCATGACAACTTACGAGCAGTACTTC
12	.	TRBJ1-1	TRBV5-6	.	CASSQGPSEAFF	TGTGCCAGCAGCCAGGGTCCTTCTGAAGCTTTCTTT
19	.	TRBJ2-1	TRBV10-3	TRBD2	CAISDLVAGGRSSYNEQFF	TGTGCCATCAGTGATCTCGTAGCGGGGGGCCGAAGCTCCTACAATGAGCAGTTCTTC
14	.	TRBJ2-7	TRBV2	.	CASSDRREGYEQYF	TGTGCCAGCAGCGACAGACGAGAAGGCTACGAGCAGTACTTC
14	.	TRBJ2-7	TRBV5-1	.	CASSLVGQSHEQYF	TGCGCCAGCAGCTTGGTCGGACAGTCCCACGAGCAGTACTTC
13	.	TRBJ2-1	TRBV2	.	CASSPGLVNEQFF	TGTGCCAGCAGTCCCGGACTTGTCAATGAGCAGTTCTTC
13	.	TRBJ2-1	TRBV19	.	CASSITGLNEQFF	TGTGCCAGTAGTATTACAGGGCTAAATGAGCAGTTCTTC
15	.	TRBJ1-1	TRBV7-2	.	CASSLAAGLNTEAFF	TGTGCCAGCAGCTTGGCGGCAGGGCTGAACACTGAAGCTTTCTTT
15	.	TRBJ1-3	TRBV7-8	.	CASSLDFGGGNTIYF	TGTGCCAGCAGCTTAGACTTCGGAGGAGGAAACACCATATATTTT
14	.	TRBJ1-1	TRBV28	.	CASGGAGWNTEAFF	TGTGCCAGCGGAGGGGCCGGGTGGAACACTGAAGCTTTCTTT
14	.	TRBJ2-1	TRBV30	.	CAWKSGISYNEQFF	TGTGCCTGGAAGTCGGGGATCTCCTACAATGAGCAGTTCTTC
15	.	TRBJ2-3	TRBV6-2/TRBV6-3	TRBD2	CASSPRGGSTDTQYF	TGTGCCAGCAGCCCCCGGGGCGGGAGTACAGATACGCAGTATTTT
13	.	TRBJ1-4	TRBV6-5	.	CASSYLRDKKLFF	TGTGCCAGCAGTTATCTACGAGACAAAAAACTGTTTTTT
13	once	TRBJ1-5	TRBV12-3/TRBV12-4	.	CASSRRENQPQHF	TGTGCCAGCAGTCGGAGGGAAAATCAGCCCCAGCATTTT
15	.	TRBJ2-7	TRBV28	TRBD2	CASSLIAGGNYEQYF	TGTGCCAGCAGTTTAATAGCGGGAGGGAATTACGAGCAGTACTTC
15	once	TRBJ1-5	TRBV7-2	.	CASSHRSGGDQPQHF	TGTGCCAGCAGCCATCGCAGCGGGGGGGATCAGCCCCAGCATTTT
13	once	TRBJ2-5	TRBV20-1	TRBD1	CSASGTGWETQYF	TGCAGTGCCAGTGGGACAGGATGGGAGACCCAGTACTTC
15	.	TRBJ2-7	TRBV20-1	TRBD2	CSASLGTSGTHEQYF	TGCAGTGCTAGTTTGGGGACTAGCGGGACCCACGAGCAGTACTTC
16	.	TRBJ2-7	TRBV5-4	TRBD2	CASSTGLAGATYEQYF	TGTGCCAGCAGCACGGGACTAGCGGGTGCCACCTACGAGCAGTACTTC
14	.	TRBJ1-2	TRBV5-4	TRBD1	CASSPGQDPYGYTF	TGTGCCAGCAGCCCCGGACAGGATCCTTATGGCTACACCTTC
16	.	TRBJ2-7	TRBV4-3	.	CASSQDNPSGFTEQYF	TGCGCCAGCAGCCAAGATAACCCCTCCGGGTTCACCGAGCAGTACTTC
15	.	TRBJ2-4	TRBV19	.	CASSIDPGAVNIQYF	TGTGCCAGTAGTATAGACCCTGGGGCTGTAAACATTCAGTACTTC
16	.	TRBJ2-7	TRBV28	TRBD2	CASINKAAGGPREQYF	TGTGCCAGCATAAATAAGGCGGCGGGAGGGCCAAGGGAGCAGTACTTC
15	.	TRBJ2-7	TRBV28	TRBD1	CASSSDRALSYEQYF	TGTGCCAGCAGTTCGGACAGGGCACTTTCCTACGAGCAGTACTTC
14	.	TRBJ2-3	TRBV19	.	CASKPGALTDTQYF	TGTGCCAGTAAGCCAGGCGCCTTAACAGATACGCAGTATTTT
14	.	TRBJ2-7	TRBV7-9	.	CASSLNRNLYEQYF	TGTGCCAGCAGCTTGAACAGGAATCTCTACGAGCAGTACTTC
15	.	TRBJ2-1	TRBV28	TRBD1	CASSESGQGRYEQFF	TGTGCCAGCAGCGAGTCGGGACAGGGTAGATATGAGCAGTTCTTC